This T cell receptor (beta chain) originates from a study of T cell repertoires in cytomegalovirus infection. A few counts support this clonotype. TCRdb reprocessed the reads via MiXCR and lists one record per CDR3 protein. The data hold around 260,000 distinct CDR3 sequences, with under 30% observed a single time. With 5 bases removed from V and 0 bases from J, the gap between germline ends came to 17 bases. Germline V gene data show CDR1 as MDHEN and CDR2 as SYDVKM. The CDR3 totals 16 residues. The chain employs TRBV28 and TRBJ2-7, with D possibly being TRBD2 (5 bases). The TCR sequence derives from a human donor in good health (CMV status not recorded). Some clones in this sample may be carry-over from other donors' samples. Input material: PBMCs. The CDR3 DNA follows: TGTGCCAGCAGTGGCCAGGACGGGGTTATCTCCTACGAGCAGTACTTC. It is translated as CASSGQDGVISYEQYF.